This T cell receptor beta chain emerged from a study of T cells in Graves' hyperthyroidism and ophthalmopathy. Study as a whole: Before treatment of any kind, peripheral blood was taken at initial diagnosis. The study's findings and limits: From stable hyperthyroidism, ophthalmopathy was separated by a 13 V-J model.

This clonotype was counted at least ten times. What it binds is unknown. What was amplified from RNA transcripts were TCR beta CDR3 regions. When the TCR CDR3 underwent first-round RT-PCR, the HTBI primer set was used. Via MiXCR, TCRdb re-called the multiplex PCR reads, giving one row per CDR3 protein. In the table there are about 300,000 distinct CDR3 sequences, roughly 18% of which are singletons. This CDR3 comprises 15 residues. V lost 2 bases and J 8 bases, leaving 16 bases between the germline ends. Germline CDR1 and CDR2: SGHAT and FQNNGV. Sequencing was performed on blood. The origin of this receptor is a man in his fifties with Graves' ophthalmopathy. The chain couples TRBV11-2 to TRBJ2-1; possibly TRBD2 for D (5 bases). The CDR3: CASSLFGTSGYEQFF. The CDR3 DNA is TGTGCCAGCAGCTTATTCGGTACTAGTGGCTATGAGCAGTTCTTC.